The sequence of this TCR beta chain was determined in a study of control samples from healthy donors and cancer patients. This CDR3 has 15 residues. The V and J ends lost 5 bases and 3 bases respectively, with 16 bases between them. Per germline, CDR1 MNHEY and CDR2 SMNVEV (reference sequence). Generated by immunoSEQ multiplex PCR, the TCRdb table keeps only in-frame clones and is missing some. The repertoire has 110,000 to 150,000 clones, about 88% of them found once; the top ten carry 8% to 9.5%. The sequence derives from a young woman in good health. The rearrangement joins TRBV27 to TRBJ1-1; D uncertain. Material for sequencing was blood. CDR3 in amino acids: CASSVSPSPDTEAFF. The CDR3 DNA follows: TGTGCCAGCAGTGTAAGTCCAAGCCCGGACACTGAAGCTTTCTTT.